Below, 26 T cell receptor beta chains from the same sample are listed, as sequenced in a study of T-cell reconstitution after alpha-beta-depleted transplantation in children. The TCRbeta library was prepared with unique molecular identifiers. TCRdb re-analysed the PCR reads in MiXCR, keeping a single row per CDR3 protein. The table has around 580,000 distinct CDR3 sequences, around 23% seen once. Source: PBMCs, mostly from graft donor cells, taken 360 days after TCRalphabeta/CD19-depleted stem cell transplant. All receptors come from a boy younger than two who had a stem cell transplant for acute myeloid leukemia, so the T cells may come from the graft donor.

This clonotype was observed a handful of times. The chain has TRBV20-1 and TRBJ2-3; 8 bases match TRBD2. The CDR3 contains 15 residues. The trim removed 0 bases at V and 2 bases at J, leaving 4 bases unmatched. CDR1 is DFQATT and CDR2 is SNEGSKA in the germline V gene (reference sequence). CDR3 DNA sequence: TGCAGTGCTAGAGACCGAGCGGGGGTCACAGATACGCAGTATTTT. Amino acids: CSARDRAGVTDTQYF.

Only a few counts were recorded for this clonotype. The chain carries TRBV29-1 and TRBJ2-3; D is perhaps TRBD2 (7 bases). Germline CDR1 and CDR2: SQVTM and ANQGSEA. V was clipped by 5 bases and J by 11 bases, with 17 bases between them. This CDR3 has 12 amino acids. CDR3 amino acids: CSVPRGAEGQYF. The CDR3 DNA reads TGCAGCGTTCCCCGGGGGGCCGAGGGGCAGTATTTT.

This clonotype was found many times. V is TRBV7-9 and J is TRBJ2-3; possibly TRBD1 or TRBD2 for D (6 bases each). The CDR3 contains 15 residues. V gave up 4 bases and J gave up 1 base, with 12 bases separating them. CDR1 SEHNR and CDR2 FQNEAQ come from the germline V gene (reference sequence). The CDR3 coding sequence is TGTGCCAGCAGCTACGGGGGCGGGCGCACAGATACGCAGTATTTT. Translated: CASSYGGGRTDTQYF.

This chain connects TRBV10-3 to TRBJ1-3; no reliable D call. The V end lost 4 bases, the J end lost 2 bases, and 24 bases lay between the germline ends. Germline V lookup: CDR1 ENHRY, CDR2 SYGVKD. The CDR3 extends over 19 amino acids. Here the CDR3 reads CAISGEGPFTPLPGNTIYF. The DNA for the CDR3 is TGTGCCATCAGTGGTGAAGGACCCTTTACTCCTCTACCTGGAAACACCATATATTTT.

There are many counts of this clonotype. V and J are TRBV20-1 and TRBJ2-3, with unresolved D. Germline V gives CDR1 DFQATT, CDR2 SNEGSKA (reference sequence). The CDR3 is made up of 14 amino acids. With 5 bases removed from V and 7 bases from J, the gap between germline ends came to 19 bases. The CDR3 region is CSALNSRRRNTQYF. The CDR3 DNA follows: TGCAGTGCTTTAAACTCAAGGCGCCGGAATACGCAGTATTTT.

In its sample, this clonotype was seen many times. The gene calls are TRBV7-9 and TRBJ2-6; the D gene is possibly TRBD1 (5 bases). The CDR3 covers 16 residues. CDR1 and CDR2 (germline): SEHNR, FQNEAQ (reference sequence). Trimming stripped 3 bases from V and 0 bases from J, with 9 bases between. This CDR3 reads CASSFDSNSGANVLTF. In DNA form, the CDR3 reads TGTGCCAGCAGCTTCGACAGTAACTCTGGGGCCAACGTCCTGACTTTC.

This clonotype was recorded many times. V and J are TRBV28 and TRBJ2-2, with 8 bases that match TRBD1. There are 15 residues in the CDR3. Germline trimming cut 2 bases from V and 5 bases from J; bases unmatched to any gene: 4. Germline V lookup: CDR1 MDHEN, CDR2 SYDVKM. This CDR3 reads CASSLGQGWTGELFF. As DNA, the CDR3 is TGTGCCAGCAGTTTAGGACAGGGTTGGACCGGGGAGCTGTTTTTT.

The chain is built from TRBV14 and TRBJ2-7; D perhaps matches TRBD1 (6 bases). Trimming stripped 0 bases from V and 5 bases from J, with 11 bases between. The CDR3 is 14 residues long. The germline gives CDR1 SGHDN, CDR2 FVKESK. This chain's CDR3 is CASSQEQGWDEQYF. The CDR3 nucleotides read TGTGCCAGCAGCCAAGAACAGGGCTGGGACGAGCAGTACTTC.

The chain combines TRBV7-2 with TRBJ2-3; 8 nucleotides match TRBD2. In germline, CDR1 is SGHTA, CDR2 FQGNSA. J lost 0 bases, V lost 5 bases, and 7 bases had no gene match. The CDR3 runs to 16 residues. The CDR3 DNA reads TGTGCCAGCAGCAACCAAGCGGGGGAGAGCACAGATACGCAGTATTTT. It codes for CASSNQAGESTDTQYF.

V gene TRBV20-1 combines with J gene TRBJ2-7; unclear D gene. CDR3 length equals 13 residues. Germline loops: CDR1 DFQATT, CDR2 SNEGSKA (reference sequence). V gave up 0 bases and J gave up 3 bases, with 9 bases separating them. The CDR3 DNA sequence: TGCAGTGCTAGAGATTCAGAGTTCTACGAGCAGTACTTC. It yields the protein CSARDSEFYEQYF.

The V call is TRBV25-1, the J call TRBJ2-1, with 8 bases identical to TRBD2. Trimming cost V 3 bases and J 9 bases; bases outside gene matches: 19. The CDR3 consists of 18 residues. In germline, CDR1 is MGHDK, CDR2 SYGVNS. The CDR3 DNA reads TGTGCCAGCAGTGAGCTACCCCTAAACGGGGGGGCCGGGGGTGAGCAGTTCTTC. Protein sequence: CASSELPLNGGAGGEQFF.

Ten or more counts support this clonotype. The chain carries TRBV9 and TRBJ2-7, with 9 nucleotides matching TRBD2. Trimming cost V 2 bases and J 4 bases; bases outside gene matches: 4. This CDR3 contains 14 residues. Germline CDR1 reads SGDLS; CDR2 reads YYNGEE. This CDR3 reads CASSVSGGRYEQYF. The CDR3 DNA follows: TGTGCCAGCAGCGTCAGCGGGGGGCGGTACGAGCAGTACTTC.

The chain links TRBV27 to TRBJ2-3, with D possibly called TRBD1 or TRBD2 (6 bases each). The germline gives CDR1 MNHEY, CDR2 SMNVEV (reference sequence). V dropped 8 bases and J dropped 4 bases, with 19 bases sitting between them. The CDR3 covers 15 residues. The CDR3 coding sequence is TGTGCCAGCGGGGGGCGGGGAGAGTTCGCAGATACGCAGTATTTT. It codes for CASGGRGEFADTQYF.

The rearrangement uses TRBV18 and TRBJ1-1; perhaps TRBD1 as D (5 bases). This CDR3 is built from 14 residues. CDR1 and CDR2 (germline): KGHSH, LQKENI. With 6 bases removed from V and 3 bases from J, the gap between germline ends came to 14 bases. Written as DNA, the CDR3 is TGTGCCAGCTCCATGAGGGTAGGGGACACTGAAGCTTTCTTT. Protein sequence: CASSMRVGDTEAFF.

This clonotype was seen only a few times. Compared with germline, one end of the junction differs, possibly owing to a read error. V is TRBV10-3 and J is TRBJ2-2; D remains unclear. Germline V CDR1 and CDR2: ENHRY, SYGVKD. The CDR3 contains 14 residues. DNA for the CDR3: TGTGCCATCAGTGAGTCAACGAAAACCGGGGAGCTGTTTTTT. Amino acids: CAISESTKTGELFF.

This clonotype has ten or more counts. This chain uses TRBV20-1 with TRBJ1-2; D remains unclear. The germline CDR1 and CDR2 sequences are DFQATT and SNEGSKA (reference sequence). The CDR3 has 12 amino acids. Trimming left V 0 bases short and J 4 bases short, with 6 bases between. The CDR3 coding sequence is TGCAGTGCTAGAGATCAAGGCTATGGCTACACCTTC. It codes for CSARDQGYGYTF.

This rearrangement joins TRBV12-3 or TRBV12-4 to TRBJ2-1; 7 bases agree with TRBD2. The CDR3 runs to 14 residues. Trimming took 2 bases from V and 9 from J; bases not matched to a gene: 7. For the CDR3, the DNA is TGTGCCAGCAGTTTAATTACTAGCGTGGGTGAGCAGTTCTTC. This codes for CASSLITSVGEQFF.

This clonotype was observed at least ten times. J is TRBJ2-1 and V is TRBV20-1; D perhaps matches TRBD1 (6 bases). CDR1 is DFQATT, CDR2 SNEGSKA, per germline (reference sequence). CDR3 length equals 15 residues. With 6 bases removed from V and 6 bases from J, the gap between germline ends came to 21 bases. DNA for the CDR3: TGCAGTGCAACCTACAGGGAGCGCGGGTTCAATGAGCAGTTCTTC. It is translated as CSATYRERGFNEQFF.

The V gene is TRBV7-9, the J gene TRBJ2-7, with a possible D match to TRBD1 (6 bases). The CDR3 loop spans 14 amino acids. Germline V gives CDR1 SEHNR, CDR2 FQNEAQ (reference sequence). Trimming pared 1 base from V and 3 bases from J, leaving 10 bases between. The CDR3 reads CASSLGGQFYEQYF. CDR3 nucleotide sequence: TGTGCCAGCAGCTTAGGTGGACAGTTCTACGAGCAGTACTTC.

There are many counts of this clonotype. The chain's CDR3 is CASSFSPIQSTGELFF. The CDR3 DNA sequence: TGTGCCAGCAGTTTCAGCCCAATACAGAGCACCGGGGAGCTGTTTTTT. The rearrangement links TRBV12-3 or TRBV12-4 to TRBJ2-2; the D is unclear. With 3 bases removed from V and 4 bases from J, the gap between germline ends came to 15 bases. This CDR3 has 16 amino acids.

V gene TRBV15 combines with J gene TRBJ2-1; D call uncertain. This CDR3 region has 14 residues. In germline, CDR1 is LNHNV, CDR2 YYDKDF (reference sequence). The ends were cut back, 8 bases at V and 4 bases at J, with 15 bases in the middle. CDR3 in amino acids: CATHPAGGYNEQFF. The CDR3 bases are TGTGCCACCCATCCGGCCGGCGGATACAATGAGCAGTTCTTC.

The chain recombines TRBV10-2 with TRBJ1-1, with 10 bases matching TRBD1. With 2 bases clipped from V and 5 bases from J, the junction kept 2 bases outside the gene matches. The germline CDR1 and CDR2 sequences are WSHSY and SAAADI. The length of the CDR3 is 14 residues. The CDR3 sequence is CASSERTGGTEAFF. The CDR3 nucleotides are TGCGCCAGCAGTGAGAGGACAGGGGGTACTGAAGCTTTCTTT.

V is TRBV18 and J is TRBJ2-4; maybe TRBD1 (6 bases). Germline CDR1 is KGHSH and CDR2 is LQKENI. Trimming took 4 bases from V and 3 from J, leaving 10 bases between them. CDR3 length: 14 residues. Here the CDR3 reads CASSLATGKNIQYF. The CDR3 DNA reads TGTGCCAGCTCACTAGCGACAGGCAAAAACATTCAGTACTTC.

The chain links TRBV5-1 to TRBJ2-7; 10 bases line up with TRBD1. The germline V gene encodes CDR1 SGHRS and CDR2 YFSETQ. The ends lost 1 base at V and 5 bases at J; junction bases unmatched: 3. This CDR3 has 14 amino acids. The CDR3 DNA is TGCGCCAGCAGCTTGACCGGGACAGGGGACGAGCAGTACGTC. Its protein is CASSLTGTGDEQYV.

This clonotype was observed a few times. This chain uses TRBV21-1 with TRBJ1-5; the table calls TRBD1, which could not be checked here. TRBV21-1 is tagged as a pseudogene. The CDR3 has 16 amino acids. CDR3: CASSKGEGPNNQPQHF. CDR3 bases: TGTGCCAGCAGCAAAGGCGAGGGGCCGAACAATCAGCCCCAGCATTTT.

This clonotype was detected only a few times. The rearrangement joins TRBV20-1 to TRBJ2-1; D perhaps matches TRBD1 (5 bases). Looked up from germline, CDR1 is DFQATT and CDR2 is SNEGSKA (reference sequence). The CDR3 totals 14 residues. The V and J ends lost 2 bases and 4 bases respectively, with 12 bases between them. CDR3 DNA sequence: TGCAGTGCTAGACGCAGGGCATCATACAATGAGCAGTTCTTC. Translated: CSARRRASYNEQFF.